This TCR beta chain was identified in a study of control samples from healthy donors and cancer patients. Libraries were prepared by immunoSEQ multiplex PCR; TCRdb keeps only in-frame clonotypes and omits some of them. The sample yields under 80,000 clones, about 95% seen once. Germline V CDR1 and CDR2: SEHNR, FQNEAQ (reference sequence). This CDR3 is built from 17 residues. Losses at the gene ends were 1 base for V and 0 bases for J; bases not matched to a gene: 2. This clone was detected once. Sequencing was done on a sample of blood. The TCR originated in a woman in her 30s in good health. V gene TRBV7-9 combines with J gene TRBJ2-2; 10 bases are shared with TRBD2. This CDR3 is CASSLVLAGANTGELFF. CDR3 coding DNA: TGTGCCAGCAGCTTAGTTCTAGCGGGGGCGAACACCGGGGAGCTGTTTTTT. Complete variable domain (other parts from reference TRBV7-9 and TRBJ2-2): DTGVSQNPRHKITKRGQNVTFRCDPISEHNRLYWYRQTLGQGPEFLTYFQNEAQLEKSRLLSDRFSAERPKGSFSTLEIQRTEQGDSAMYLCASSLVLAGANTGELFFGEGSRLTVL.